The sequence of this T cell receptor beta chain was determined in a study of OX40 agonist ivuxolimab in advanced cancers. General observations from the study: Clonal expansion was seen in CD4+ and CD8+ blood T cells by week 6 at 0.1 to 3.0 mg/kg.

V gave up 8 bases and J gave up 4 bases; unmatched junction bases: 8. The CDR3 has 15 amino acids. From germline, CDR1 is SGHTA and CDR2 FQGNSA. In regard to this clone: Its specificity is not known.

The protocol was immunoSEQ multiplex PCR, while the TCRdb copy is restricted to in-frame clones and leaves out a portion. The sample yields about 59,000 clones, more than 65% seen once. A history of autoimmune disease or systemic immunosuppression excluded patients. Sequenced here: CD4+ or CD8+ T cells sorted from blood, sampled in a trial of the OX40 agonist ivuxolimab. This clonotype was obtained from an adult with an advanced solid tumor such as melanoma, head and neck, liver or kidney cancer. The chain employs TRBV7-2 and TRBJ2-1; 10 bases are a match to TRBD2. The CDR3 DNA sequence: TGTGCCAGCGCGTGGACTAGCGGAGGTTACAATGAGCAGTTCTTC. Its protein is CASAWTSGGYNEQFF.